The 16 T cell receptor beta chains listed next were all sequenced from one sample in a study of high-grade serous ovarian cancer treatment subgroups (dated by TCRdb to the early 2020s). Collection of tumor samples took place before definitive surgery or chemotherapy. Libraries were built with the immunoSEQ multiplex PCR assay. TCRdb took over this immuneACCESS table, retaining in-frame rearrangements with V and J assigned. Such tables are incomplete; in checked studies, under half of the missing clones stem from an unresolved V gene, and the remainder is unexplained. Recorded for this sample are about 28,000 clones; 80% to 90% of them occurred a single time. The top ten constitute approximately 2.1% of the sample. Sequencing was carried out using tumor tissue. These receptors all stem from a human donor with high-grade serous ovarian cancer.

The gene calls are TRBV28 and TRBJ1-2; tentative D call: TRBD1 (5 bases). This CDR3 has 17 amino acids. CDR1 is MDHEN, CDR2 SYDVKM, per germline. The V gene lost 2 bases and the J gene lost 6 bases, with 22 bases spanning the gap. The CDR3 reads CASSLGILGRLSDGYTF. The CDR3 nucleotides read TGTGCCAGCAGTTTAGGGATCTTGGGACGACTCAGTGATGGCTACACCTTC.

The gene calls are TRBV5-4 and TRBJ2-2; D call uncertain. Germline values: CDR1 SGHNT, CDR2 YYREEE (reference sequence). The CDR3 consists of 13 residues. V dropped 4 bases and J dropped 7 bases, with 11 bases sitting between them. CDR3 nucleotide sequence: TGTGCCAGCAGCCCTCGGATAGTCGGGGAGCTGTTTTTT. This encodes CASSPRIVGELFF.

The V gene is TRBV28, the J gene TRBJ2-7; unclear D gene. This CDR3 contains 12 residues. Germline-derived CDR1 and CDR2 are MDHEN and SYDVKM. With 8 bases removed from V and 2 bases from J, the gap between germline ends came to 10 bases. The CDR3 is CASGVTTYEQYF. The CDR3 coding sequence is TGTGCCAGCGGTGTCACCACCTACGAGCAGTACTTC.

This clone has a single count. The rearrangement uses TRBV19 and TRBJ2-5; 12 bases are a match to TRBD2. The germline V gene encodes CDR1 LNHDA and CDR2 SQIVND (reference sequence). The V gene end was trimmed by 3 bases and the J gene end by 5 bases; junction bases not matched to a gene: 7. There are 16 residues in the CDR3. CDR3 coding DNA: TGTGCCAGTAGTATCCTAGCGGGAGGGCCGGGGGAGACCCAGTACTTC. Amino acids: CASSILAGGPGETQYF.

As DNA, the CDR3 is TGTGCCCTCGGCAGAGACTCGAACACCGGGGAGCTGTTTTTT. Translated: CALGRDSNTGELFF. This chain joins TRBV7-6 and TRBJ2-2; D remains unclear. V lost 11 bases, J lost 0 bases, and 13 bases lay in between. This CDR3 comprises 14 residues. In germline, CDR1 is SGHVS, CDR2 FNYEAQ.

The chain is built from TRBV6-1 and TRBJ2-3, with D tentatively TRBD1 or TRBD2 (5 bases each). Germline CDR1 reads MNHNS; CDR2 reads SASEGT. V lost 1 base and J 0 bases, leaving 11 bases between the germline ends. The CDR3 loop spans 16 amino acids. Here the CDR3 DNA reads TGTGCCAGCAGTGAAGGGGGGTCTGCTAGCACAGATACGCAGTATTTT. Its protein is CASSEGGSASTDTQYF.

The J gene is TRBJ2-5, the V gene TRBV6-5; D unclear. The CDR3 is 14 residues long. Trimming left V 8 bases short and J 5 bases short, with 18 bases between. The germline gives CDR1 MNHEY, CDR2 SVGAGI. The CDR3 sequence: CASRISLSRETQYF. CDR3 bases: TGTGCCAGCCGTATCAGCTTATCCCGGGAGACCCAGTACTTC.

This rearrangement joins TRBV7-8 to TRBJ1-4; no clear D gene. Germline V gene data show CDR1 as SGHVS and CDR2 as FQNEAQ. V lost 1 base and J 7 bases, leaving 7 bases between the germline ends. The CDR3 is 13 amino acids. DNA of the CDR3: TGTGCCAGCAGCTTAGTCGGAGGTGAAAAACTGTTTTTT. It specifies CASSLVGGEKLFF. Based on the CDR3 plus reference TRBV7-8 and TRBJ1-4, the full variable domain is GAGVSQSPRYKVAKRGQDVALRCDPISGHVSLFWYQQALGQGPEFLTYFQNEAQLDKSGLPSDRFFAERPEGSVSTLKIQRTQQEDSAVYLCASSLVGGEKLFFGSGTQLSVL.

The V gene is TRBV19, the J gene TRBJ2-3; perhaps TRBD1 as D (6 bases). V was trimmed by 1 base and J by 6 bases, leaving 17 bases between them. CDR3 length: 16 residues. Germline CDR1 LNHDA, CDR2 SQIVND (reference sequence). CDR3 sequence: CASSIVGAQVLDTQYF. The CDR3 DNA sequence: TGTGCCAGTAGTATAGTGGGGGCGCAGGTGTTGGATACGCAGTATTTT. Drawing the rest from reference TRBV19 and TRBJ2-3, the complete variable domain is DGGITQSPKYLFRKEGQNVTLSCEQNLNHDAMYWYRQDPGQGLRLIYYSQIVNDFQKGDIAEGYSVSREKKESFPLTVTSAQKNPTAFYLCASSIVGAQVLDTQYFGPGTRLTVL.

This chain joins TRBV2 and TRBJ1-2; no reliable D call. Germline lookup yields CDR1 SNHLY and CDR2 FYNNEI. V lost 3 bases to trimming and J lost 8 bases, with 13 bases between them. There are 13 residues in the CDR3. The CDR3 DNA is TGTGCCAGCAGTGAGGAAGGTATCGCGGGCTACACCTTC. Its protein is CASSEEGIAGYTF. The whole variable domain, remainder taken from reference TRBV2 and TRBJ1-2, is EPEVTQTPSHQVTQMGQEVILRCVPISNHLYFYWYRQILGQKVEFLVSFYNNEISEKSEIFDDQFSVERPDGSNFTLKIRSTKLEDSAMYFCASSEEGIAGYTFGSGTRLTVV.

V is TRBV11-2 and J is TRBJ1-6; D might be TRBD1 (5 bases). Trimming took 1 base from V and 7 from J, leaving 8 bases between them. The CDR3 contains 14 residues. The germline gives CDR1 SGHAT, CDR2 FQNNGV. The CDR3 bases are TGTGCCAGCAGCTTAGTACCAGGGAATTCACCCCTCCACTTT. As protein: CASSLVPGNSPLHF.

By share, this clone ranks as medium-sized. CDR3 DNA sequence: TGTGCCAGCAGCTTAGGGGTTGAGTCCGCCGCTTTCTTT. It yields the protein CASSLGVESAAFF. V usage is TRBV5-5 and J usage is TRBJ1-1, with D maybe TRBD1 (5 bases). Per germline, CDR1 SGHKS and CDR2 YYEKEE (reference sequence). This CDR3 contains 13 residues. Trimming left V 2 bases short and J 11 bases short, with 16 bases between. Using reference TRBV5-5 and TRBJ1-1 for the parts outside the CDR3, the full variable domain is DAGVTQSPTHLIKTRGQQVTLRCSPISGHKSVSWYQQVLGQGPQFIFQYYEKEERGRGNFPDRFSARQFPNYSSELNVNALLLGDSALYLCASSLGVESAAFFGQGTRLTVV.

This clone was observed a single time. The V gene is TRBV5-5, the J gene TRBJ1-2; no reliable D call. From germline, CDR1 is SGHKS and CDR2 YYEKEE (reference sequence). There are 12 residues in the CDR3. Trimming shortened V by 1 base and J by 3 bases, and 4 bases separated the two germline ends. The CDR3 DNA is TGTGCCAGCAGCTTGACGGACTATGGCTACACCTTC. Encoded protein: CASSLTDYGYTF.

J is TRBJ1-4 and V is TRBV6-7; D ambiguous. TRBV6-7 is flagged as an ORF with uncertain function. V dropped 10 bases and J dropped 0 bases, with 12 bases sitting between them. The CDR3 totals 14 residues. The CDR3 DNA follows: TGTGCCAACCCTCAGGCTTCAACTAATGAAAAACTGTTTTTT. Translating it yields CANPQASTNEKLFF.

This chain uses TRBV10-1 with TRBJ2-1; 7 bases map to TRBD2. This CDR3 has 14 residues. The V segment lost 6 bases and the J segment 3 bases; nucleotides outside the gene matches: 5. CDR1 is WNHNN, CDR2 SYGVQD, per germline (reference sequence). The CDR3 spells CASSAGGSYNEQFF. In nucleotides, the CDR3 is TGCGCCAGCAGCGCGGGCGGGAGCTACAATGAGCAGTTCTTC.

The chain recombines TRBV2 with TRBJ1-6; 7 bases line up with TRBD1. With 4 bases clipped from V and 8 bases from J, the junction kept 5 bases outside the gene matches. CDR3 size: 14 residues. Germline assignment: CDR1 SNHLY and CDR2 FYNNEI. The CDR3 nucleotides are TGTGCCAGCAGTGCTACAGGGGTCTATTCACCCCTCCACTTT. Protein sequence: CASSATGVYSPLHF.